The clone carrying this T cell receptor (beta chain) was found a few times. This sample is part of a study of patients with pleural tuberculosis. TCRdb analysed the reads with MiXCR anew, one entry per CDR3 protein. The sample contains under 55,000 distinct CDR3 sequences, 5.5% to 8% of which appear only once. V shed 4 bases, J shed 1 base, and the junction held 3 bases outside the gene matches. The V gene's germline CDR1 is SQVTM and CDR2 ANQGSEA. The CDR3 runs 14 residues. The rearrangement joins TRBV29-1 to TRBJ2-3; 9 bases match TRBD1. The receptor's source is a human donor with pleural tuberculosis. The DNA of the CDR3 is TGCAGCGTTGCGGACAGGGGAGGCACAGATACGCAGTATTTT. This codes for CSVADRGGTDTQYF.